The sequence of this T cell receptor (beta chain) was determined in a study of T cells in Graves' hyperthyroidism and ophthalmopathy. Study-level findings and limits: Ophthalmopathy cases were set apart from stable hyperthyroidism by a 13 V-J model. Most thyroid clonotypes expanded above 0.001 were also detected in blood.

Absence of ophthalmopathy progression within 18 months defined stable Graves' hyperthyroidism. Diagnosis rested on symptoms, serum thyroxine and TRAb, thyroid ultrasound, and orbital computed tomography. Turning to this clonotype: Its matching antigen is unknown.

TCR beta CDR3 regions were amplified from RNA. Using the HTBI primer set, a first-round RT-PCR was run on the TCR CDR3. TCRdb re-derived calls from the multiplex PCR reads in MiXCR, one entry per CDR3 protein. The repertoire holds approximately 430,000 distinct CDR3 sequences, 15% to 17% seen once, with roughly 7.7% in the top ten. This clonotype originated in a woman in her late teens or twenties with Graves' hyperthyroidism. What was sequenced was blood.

In DNA, the CDR3 is TGTGCCAGCAGTGGCCTTAGCTCTGGGGCCAACGTCCTGACTTTC. It encodes CASSGLSSGANVLTF. The rearrangement joins TRBV6-1 to TRBJ2-6; D remains ambiguous. V shed 4 bases and J shed 0 bases, with 7 bases lying between them. This CDR3 comprises 15 residues. Germline V lookup: CDR1 MNHNS, CDR2 SASEGT.